The entry below describes one T cell receptor beta chain. Its antigen is not known. Generated by immunoSEQ multiplex PCR, the TCRdb table keeps only in-frame clones and is missing some. The sample lists under 55,000 clones, around 70% occurring once. ViraFEST expansion of antigen-specific CD4+ T cells with viral peptide pools preceded sequencing. Following an approximately ten-day culture, CD4+ T cells were purified. Infection dated between March and December 2020, before the Alpha, Beta and Delta variants reached the United States. Two million PBMC were placed in each well, which was supplemented with 8.5 to 10 IU/ml IL-2 and around 9.9 ug/ml peptides. IL-2 medium supplanted half the medium on days 3 and 7. The CDR3 totals 14 residues. V dropped 6 bases and J dropped 1 base, with 13 bases sitting between them. Germline values: CDR1 MNHEY, CDR2 SVGAGI. This specimen belongs to a study of vaccination effects on CD4 cells after COVID-19. Whole-study context: Two doses of BNT162b2 or mRNA-1273 vaccine were administered to participants.

Study observations and caveats: Late after vaccination, infection- and vaccine-induced clones showed marked clonal contraction.

The chain joins TRBV6-5 to TRBJ2-7; D perhaps matches TRBD2 (5 bases). Sequencing was performed on CD4+ T cells from PBMCs cultured with a peptide pool, taken before COVID-19 vaccination. The receptor's source is a human donor who had a prior SARS-CoV-2 infection. CDR3 in amino acids: CASRDRGASYEQYF. CDR3 nucleotide sequence: TGTGCCAGCAGGGACCGGGGAGCATCCTACGAGCAGTACTTC.